This T cell receptor beta chain was sequenced during a study of blood T cell repertoires in COVID-19. Germline V gives CDR1 SEHNR, CDR2 FQNEAQ (reference sequence). V gave up 5 bases and J gave up 10 bases, with 15 bases separating them. The CDR3 sequence is 14 residues long. As handled by the study authors: How many nucleated cells were present was estimated from reference gene primer amplification. Libraries were prepared by immunoSEQ multiplex PCR; TCRdb keeps only in-frame clonotypes and omits some of them. Clone size and V and J calls were adopted from that table, with D and trimming inferred from the DNA. Altogether under 100,000 clones are present, around 94% being singletons, with the ten largest covering nearly 6.5%.

The genes are TRBV7-9 and TRBJ1-6; D may be TRBD1 (6 bases). Sequencing used peripheral blood. This sequence was found in a woman aged 60 to 75 with active COVID-19. The CDR3 is CASSQGQDLSPLHF. As DNA, the CDR3 is TGTGCCAGCAGCCAGGGGCAGGACCTGTCACCCCTCCACTTT.